The present entry profiles one T cell receptor (beta chain) with its context. The target antigen is unknown. The sample originates from a study of T cell clonotyping in hematopoietic cell transplantation. Broader study findings: Recipient TCR diversity dropped after transplant; expanded clonotypes rose from day 30 to 180. Graft donor and pretransplant recipient Inverse Simpson Index values predicted broader posttransplant TCR diversity. Few recipient clonotypes overlapped donors; over 95% were de novo at given depth.

The assay was immunoSEQ multiplex PCR, and TCRdb's table has in-frame clones only and misses some. The table shows about 69,000 clones, with 90% to 95% occurring only once. This clonotype was obtained from a man over 45 in good health. Some clones in this sample may be carry-over from other donors' samples. Sequencing used peripheral blood mononuclear cells.

CDR3 DNA sequence: TGTGCCAGCAGCTCAGGACAGGGCTCCTACAATGAGCAGTTCTTC. It is translated as CASSSGQGSYNEQFF. The rearrangement joins TRBV5-4 to TRBJ2-1, with 8 positions matching TRBD1. The V gene's germline CDR1 is SGHNT and CDR2 YYREEE (reference sequence). This CDR3 has 15 residues. The J segment lost 0 bases and the V segment lost 3 bases, leaving 2 bases of the junction unmatched. The full variable domain, its missing parts supplied by reference TRBV5-4 and TRBJ2-1, is ETGVTQSPTHLIKTRGQQVTLRCSSQSGHNTVSWYQQALGQGPQFIFQYYREEENGRGNFPPRFSGLQFPNYSSELNVNALELDDSALYLCASSSGQGSYNEQFFGPGTRLTVL.